Listed below are T cell receptor beta chains from one sample, sequenced in a study of cytomegalovirus exposure and HLA in healthy donors. The method was immunoSEQ multiplex PCR; TCRdb's version includes in-frame clones alone and lacks a portion of them. The repertoire holds some 130,000 clones, with approximately 60% as singletons. Sequencing was done on a sample of PBMCs. The receptors were gathered from a human donor in good health. Each CDR3 is given with its conserved first and last residue. D genes are given only for firm matches. Rows may omit the clone size; those that give it use once, few, many or a size class.

j_gene,abundance,d_gene,v_gene,CDR3aa,CDR3nt
TRBJ2-3,-,-,TRBV25-1,CASVPGVGTDTQYF,TGTGCCAGCGTTCCCGGGGTCGGCACAGATACGCAGTATTTT
TRBJ1-1,-,-,TRBV5-8,CASSGIRDSEAFF,TGTGCCAGCAGCGGCATCCGGGATTCTGAAGCTTTCTTT
TRBJ2-7,few,-,TRBV12-5,CASARQAYYEQYF,TGTGCTAGTGCCCGACAGGCTTACTACGAGCAGTACTTC
TRBJ1-5,-,TRBD1,TRBV6-1,CASSVRQGRSQPQHF,TGTGCCAGCAGTGTTCGACAGGGCAGGAGTCAGCCCCAGCATTTT
TRBJ2-5,once,-,TRBV18,CASSPGQGPQETQYF,TGTGCCAGCTCTCCCGGTCAGGGCCCCCAAGAGACCCAGTACTTC
TRBJ2-2,-,TRBD1,TRBV5-4,CASSWDRGQTGELFF,TGTGCCAGCAGCTGGGACAGGGGGCAAACCGGGGAGCTGTTTTTT
TRBJ2-1,-,TRBD1,TRBV6-4,CASSDAARGLGSYNEQFF,TGTGCCAGCAGTGACGCGGCCAGGGGGTTAGGGTCCTACAATGAGCAGTTCTTC
TRBJ2-1,few,-,TRBV18,CASSPQTAYNEQFF,TGTGCCAGCTCACCACAGACAGCCTACAATGAGCAGTTCTTC
TRBJ2-6,-,-,TRBV27,CASSFGGPGANVLTF,TGTGCCAGCAGTTTTGGCGGCCCTGGGGCCAACGTCCTGACTTTC
TRBJ2-5,-,TRBD1,TRBV19,CASSLPGTGGGETQYF,TGTGCCAGTAGCCTCCCCGGGACAGGGGGCGGGGAGACCCAGTACTTC
TRBJ2-7,-,TRBD1,TRBV4-1,CASSPTGAFSYEQYF,TGCGCCAGCAGCCCGACAGGGGCCTTCTCCTACGAGCAGTACTTC
TRBJ2-1,-,-,TRBV21-1,CASSKGGVDEQFF,TGTGCCAGCAGCAAAGGCGGGGTGGATGAGCAGTTCTTC
TRBJ1-2,-,TRBD1,TRBV9,CASSGGQGAYGYTF,TGTGCCAGCAGCGGGGGACAGGGGGCCTATGGCTACACCTTC
TRBJ2-2,-,-,TRBV28,CASSFPRGTGELFF,TGTGCCAGCAGTTTTCCCAGGGGCACCGGGGAGCTGTTTTTT
TRBJ2-3,-,TRBD1,TRBV5-4,CASSLGQDTDTQYF,TGTGCCAGCAGCCTCGGACAGGACACAGATACGCAGTATTTT
TRBJ1-1,-,-,TRBV19,CASSVGRKNTEAFF,TGTGCCAGCTCGGTGGGGAGAAAGAACACTGAAGCTTTCTTT
TRBJ2-1,once,-,TRBV9,CASSVEGGRGQFF,TGTGCCAGCAGCGTAGAAGGAGGCAGGGGGCAGTTCTTC
TRBJ1-2,-,-,TRBV7-8,CASSFNLRDPGYTF,TGTGCCAGCAGCTTCAATCTGCGAGATCCGGGCTACACCTTC
TRBJ1-5,once,-,TRBV5-1,CASSLAPGFGNQPQHF,TGCGCCAGCAGCTTGGCCCCCGGGTTTGGCAATCAGCCCCAGCATTTT
TRBJ1-1,-,TRBD1,TRBV11-2,CASSLGDGTGVWDTEAFF,TGTGCCAGCAGCTTAGGGGACGGGACAGGGGTATGGGACACTGAAGCTTTCTTT
TRBJ2-5,-,-,TRBV6-5,CASSYPGGSEGQYF,TGTGCAAGCAGTTACCCGGGGGGCTCTGAAGGCCAGTACTTC
TRBJ2-7,once,-,TRBV27,CASAPGLGYEQYF,TGTGCCAGCGCCCCGGGACTTGGCTACGAGCAGTACTTC
TRBJ2-7,once,TRBD1,TRBV5-4,CASSPLTGSEQYF,TGTGCCAGCAGCCCCCTGACAGGGAGTGAGCAGTACTTC
TRBJ2-5,-,-,TRBV6-6,CASSYPPAGRETQYF,TGTGCCAGCAGTTACCCGCCCGCAGGGCGCGAGACCCAGTACTTC
TRBJ2-3,-,TRBD2,TRBV5-4,CASSDLTSGTSTDTQYF,TGTGCCAGCAGCGACCTGACTAGCGGGACTAGCACAGATACGCAGTATTTT
TRBJ1-2,-,-,TRBV7-9,CASSLGPGAGYTF,TGTGCCAGCAGCTTAGGACCAGGGGCTGGCTACACCTTC
TRBJ1-2,-,TRBD1,TRBV7-2,CASSLGGPPGGSGYTF,TGTGCCAGCAGCTTAGGGGGTCCTCCAGGGGGGTCTGGCTACACCTTC
TRBJ2-5,once,TRBD1,TRBV10-3,CAINRGTGAQETQYF,TGTGCCATCAACAGGGGGACAGGGGCACAAGAGACCCAGTACTTC